What follows is one T cell receptor beta chain and its context. RNA in amounts of about 0.5 to 1 ug was reverse transcribed with random hexamers. TCRdb independently ran MiXCR on the immunoSEQ multiplex PCR reads; one entry per CDR3 protein. Of approximately 100,000 distinct CDR3 sequences detected, about 95% appear once; the ten largest clones hold roughly 0.096%. V was pared by 0 bases and J by 5 bases, with 10 bases between. The CDR3 consists of 15 residues. Per germline, CDR1 MGHDK and CDR2 SYGVNS. This specimen belongs to a study of CD8 T cells in Susac syndrome. Material for sequencing was CD4+ T cells from PBMCs. The chain links TRBV25-1 to TRBJ2-2; tentatively, D is TRBD1 or TRBD2 (5 bases each). This TCR was sampled from a human donor in good health. CDR3 residues: CASSEYGGRTGELFF. CDR3 nucleotide sequence: TGTGCCAGCAGTGAATATGGGGGACGTACCGGGGAGCTGTTTTTT.